This T cell receptor (beta chain) was recorded in a study of T cells expressing NK-cell markers. Study-level background: Underlying the TCR beta repertoires were sorted CD3+CD56+NKG2C+, CD3+CD56+NKG2C- and CD3+CD56-NKG2C+ T cells. Out of eight donors sequenced, seven tested HCMV-seropositive and the remaining one seronegative. Overall study results and limits: NKG2C+ dominant clonotypes from more than 5 donors made up about 1.0-7.5% of CD8+ T cells.

As to this clonotype: Antigen unknown.

CDR1 and CDR2 (germline): ENHRY, SYGVKD. The length of the CDR3 is 14 residues. Libraries used 5'RACE template switching adding universal primer site and UMIs. TCRdb reprocessed the 5' RACE reads, keeping one entry per CDR3 protein, no DNA. The sample table sets out around 550,000 distinct CDR3 sequences. The chain carries TRBV10-3 and TRBJ2-1; TCRdb's D call of TRBD2 is untestable without DNA. The specimen was blood T cells: a sorted CD56 or NKG2C T cell subset, CD4+ or CD8+ T cells, or bulk PBMC T cells (not recorded which). This receptor was obtained from a man younger than 35 in good health. This chain's CDR3 is CAISTGTSVIEQFF.